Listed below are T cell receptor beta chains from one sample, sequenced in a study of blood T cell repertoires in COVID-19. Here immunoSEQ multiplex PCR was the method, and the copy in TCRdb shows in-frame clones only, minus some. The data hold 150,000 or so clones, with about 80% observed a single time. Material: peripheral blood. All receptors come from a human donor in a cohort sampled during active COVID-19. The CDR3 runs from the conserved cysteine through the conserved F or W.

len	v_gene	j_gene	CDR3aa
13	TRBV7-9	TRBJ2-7	CASSLWQDLRQYF
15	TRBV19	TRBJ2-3	CASSIVGALDDTQYF
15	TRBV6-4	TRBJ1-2	CASRHSDRGDYGYTF
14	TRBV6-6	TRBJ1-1	CASSYSVGTGGSFF
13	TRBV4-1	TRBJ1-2	CASSQRRGYGYTF
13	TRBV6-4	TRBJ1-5	CASSVLRGQPQHF
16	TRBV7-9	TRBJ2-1	CASSFFLAGVYNEQFF
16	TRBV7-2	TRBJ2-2	CASSPMLAANTGELFF
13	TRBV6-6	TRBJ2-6	CASSVLGANVLTF
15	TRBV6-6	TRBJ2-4	CASSRFSGSGDIQYF
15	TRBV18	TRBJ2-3	CASSPGAEGTDTQYF
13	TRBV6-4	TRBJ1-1	CASSATANTEAFF
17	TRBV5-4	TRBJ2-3	CASSLGTSGRQGDTQYF
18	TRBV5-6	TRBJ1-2	CASSPRALWGTFAYGYTF
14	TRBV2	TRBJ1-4	CASSFGSTNEKLFF
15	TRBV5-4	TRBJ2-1	CASSLVPGSYNEQFF
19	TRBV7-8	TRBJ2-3	CASSSGLSPNLESTDTQYF
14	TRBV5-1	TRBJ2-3	CASSYGTGADTQYF
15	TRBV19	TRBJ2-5	CASRRLAGDQETQYF
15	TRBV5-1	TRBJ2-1	CASSLESSRGDEQFF
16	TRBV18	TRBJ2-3	CASSPVGGLATDTQYF
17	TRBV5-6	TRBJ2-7	CASSQRTAGLVFSDGYF
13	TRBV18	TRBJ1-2	CASSPPLGYGYTF
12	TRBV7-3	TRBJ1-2	CASSAYRGGYTF
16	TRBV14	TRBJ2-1	CASSQVGLAGYNEQFF
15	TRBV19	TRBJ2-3	CASSIGGRELDTQYF
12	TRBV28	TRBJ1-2	CASRPRNYGYTF
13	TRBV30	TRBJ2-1	CAWERDIYNEQFF
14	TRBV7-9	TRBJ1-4	CASRRRGNNEKLFF
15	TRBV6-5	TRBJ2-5	CASRLAGGPRETQYF
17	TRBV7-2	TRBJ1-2	CASSSTDRGRANYGYTF
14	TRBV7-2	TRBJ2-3	CASSLVVVTDTQYF
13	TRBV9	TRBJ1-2	CASSPGQNYGYTF
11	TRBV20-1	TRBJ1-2	CSARNGYGYTF
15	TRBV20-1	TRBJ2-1	CSASGRASSYNEQFF
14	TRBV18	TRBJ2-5	CASCTSGRTETQYF
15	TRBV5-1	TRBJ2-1	CASSLDRGSYNEQFF
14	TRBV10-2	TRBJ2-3	CASRPGLAGGMAYF
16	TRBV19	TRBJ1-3	CASSGRDRGPGNTIYF
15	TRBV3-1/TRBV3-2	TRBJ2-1	CASSQDSLRRNEQFF
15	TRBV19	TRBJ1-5	CASKLRDRSNQPQHF
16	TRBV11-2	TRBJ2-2	CASSLGLAGRAGELFF
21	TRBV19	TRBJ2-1	CASSFYPALGTSGSSYNEQFF
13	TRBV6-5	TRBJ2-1	CASSPNYLPEQFF
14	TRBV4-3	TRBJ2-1	CASSQGQALSEQFF
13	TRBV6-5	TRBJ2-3	CASRPGGTDTQYF
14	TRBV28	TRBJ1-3	CASSPPTPRNTIYF
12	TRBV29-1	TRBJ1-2	CSVEGIGYGYTF
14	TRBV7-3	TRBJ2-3	CASSLELATDTQYF
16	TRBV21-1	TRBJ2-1	CASSKGVAGVHNEQFF
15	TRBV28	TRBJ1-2	CASSFSLGQAPSPSF
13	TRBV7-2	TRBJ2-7	CASSFQEGYEQYF
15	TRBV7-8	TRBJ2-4	CASSLEQGVLNIQYF